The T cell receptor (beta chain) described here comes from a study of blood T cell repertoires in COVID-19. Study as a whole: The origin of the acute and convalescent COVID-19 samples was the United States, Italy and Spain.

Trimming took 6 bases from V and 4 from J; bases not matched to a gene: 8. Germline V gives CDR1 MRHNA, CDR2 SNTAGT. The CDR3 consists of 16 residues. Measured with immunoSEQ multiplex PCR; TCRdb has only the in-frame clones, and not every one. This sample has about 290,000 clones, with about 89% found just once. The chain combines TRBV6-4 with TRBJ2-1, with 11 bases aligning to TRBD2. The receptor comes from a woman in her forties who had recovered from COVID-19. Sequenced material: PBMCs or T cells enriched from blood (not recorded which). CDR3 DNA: TGTGCCAGCAGCGACCGGGCTAGCGGGGGGTACAATGAGCAGTTCTTC. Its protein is CASSDRASGGYNEQFF.